This passage covers 13 T cell receptor beta chains from one sample sequenced in a study of early T cells in non-severe SARS-CoV-2 infection. TCRdb analysed the 5' RACE reads with MiXCR anew, one entry per CDR3 protein. The sample has just over 95,000 distinct CDR3 sequences, roughly 9.6% seen once. The starting material was whole blood, obtained at baseline. Receptor source: an adult who was a healthcare worker with PCR-confirmed SARS-CoV-2 infection or an uninfected control (not recorded which).

The rearrangement links TRBV5-1 to TRBJ2-5, with D perhaps being TRBD1 or TRBD2 (5 bases each). The CDR3 has 14 residues. V was shortened by 5 bases and J by 4 bases, with 15 bases between the two germline ends. CDR1 and CDR2 from the germline V gene are SGHRS and YFSETQ. The CDR3 region has the DNA TGCGCCAGCAGGCCCGGGACCACCACAGAGACCCAGTACTTC. This translates into CASRPGTTTETQYF.

The chain uses TRBV7-8 and TRBJ2-2; 8 nucleotides align to TRBD1. The germline V gene has CDR1 SGHVS and CDR2 FQNEAQ. Trimming at V came to 5 bases and at J to 5 bases, leaving 10 bases not matched to a gene. This CDR3 has 16 residues. The CDR3 coding sequence is TGTGCCAGCAGCCCGAGGGGGACAGGACCTACCGGGGAGCTGTTTTTT. Residues: CASSPRGTGPTGELFF.

This clonotype was counted many times. The rearrangement joins TRBV5-1 to TRBJ2-3, with D perhaps matching TRBD1 or TRBD2 (7 bases each). Germline V CDR1 and CDR2: SGHRS, YFSETQ. The CDR3 contains 15 residues. The V and J ends lost 7 bases and 2 bases respectively, with 17 bases between them. The CDR3 here is CASALQGGTTDTQYF. CDR3 sequence (DNA): TGCGCCAGCGCTCTTCAGGGGGGGACCACAGATACGCAGTATTTT.

This clonotype turned up a few times. V gene TRBV10-3 combines with J gene TRBJ1-3, with D unclear. Germline values: CDR1 ENHRY, CDR2 SYGVKD. V was clipped by 1 base and J by 0 bases, with 4 bases between them. This CDR3 is built from 14 residues. CDR3 DNA sequence: TGTGCCATCAGTGAGTTGAGCTCTGGAAACACCATATATTTT. Amino acid sequence: CAISELSSGNTIYF.

In this sample, this clonotype turned up many times. The V and J genes are TRBV6-5 and TRBJ2-3, with TRBD2 identical over 8 bases. Germline V CDR1 and CDR2: MNHEY, SVGAGI. This CDR3 is 17 amino acids long. V shed 6 bases and J 0 bases; nucleotides not matched to a gene: 11. CDR3 sequence reads: CASRAPAGASSTDTQYF. The CDR3 nucleotides read TGTGCCAGCAGGGCGCCAGCGGGGGCCTCTAGCACAGATACGCAGTATTTT.

The chain uses TRBV28 and TRBJ1-1, with D possibly matching TRBD1 (5 bases). Germline-derived CDR1 and CDR2 are MDHEN and SYDVKM. The CDR3 has 12 residues. Between the trimmed V and J ends, which lost 7 bases and 4 bases, there was a span of 10 bases. CDR3 residues: CASKTGRTEAFF. The CDR3 DNA reads as TGTGCCAGCAAAACAGGCCGCACTGAAGCTTTCTTT.

This clonotype was recorded at least ten times. The rearrangement joins TRBV27 to TRBJ2-1; D not certain. The CDR3 contains 13 residues. The V end lost 0 bases, the J end lost 6 bases, and 6 bases lay between the germline ends. CDR1 and CDR2 from the germline V gene are MNHEY and SMNVEV (reference sequence). The CDR3 reads CASSLSSVNEQFF. The CDR3 DNA follows: TGTGCCAGCAGTTTATCATCAGTCAATGAGCAGTTCTTC.

The chain couples TRBV29-1 to TRBJ1-6; 7 positions agree with TRBD1. The CDR3 length is 13 residues. CDR1 and CDR2 from the germline V gene are SQVTM and ANQGSEA. The V segment lost 4 bases and the J segment 8 bases; nucleotides outside the gene matches: 5. CDR3 amino acids: CSVADRVHSPLHF. CDR3 in DNA: TGCAGCGTTGCTGACAGGGTTCATTCACCCCTCCACTTT. Drawing the rest from reference TRBV29-1 and TRBJ1-6, the complete variable domain is SAVISQKPSRDICQRGTSLTIQCQVDSQVTMMFWYRQQPGQSLTLIATANQGSEATYESGFVIDKFPISRPNLTFSTLTVSNMSPEDSSIYLCSVADRVHSPLHFGNGTRLTVT.

This clonotype was seen a few times. J is TRBJ2-3 and V is TRBV18; TRBD1 matches at 8 bases. The CDR3 runs to 16 residues. Germline V gives CDR1 KGHSH, CDR2 LQKENI. J lost 2 bases, V lost 3 bases, and 7 bases had no gene match. The CDR3 DNA is TGTGCCAGCTCACCCCCCACAGGGGGTTACACAGATACGCAGTATTTT. Amino acids: CASSPPTGGYTDTQYF.

The chain is built from TRBV7-8 and TRBJ1-4, with D unclear. Per germline, CDR1 SGHVS and CDR2 FQNEAQ. The V end lost 6 bases, the J end lost 3 bases, and 14 bases lay between the germline ends. This CDR3 spans 15 amino acids. CDR3 protein: CASSPSGPANEKLFF. The CDR3 nucleotides are TGTGCCAGCAGTCCCTCCGGACCGGCTAATGAAAAACTGTTTTTT.

This chain links TRBV9 with TRBJ2-3, with D possibly being TRBD2 (6 bases). This CDR3 has 15 residues. Trimming took 0 bases from V and 2 from J, leaving 10 bases between them. The germline gives CDR1 SGDLS, CDR2 YYNGEE. The chain's CDR3 is CASSVGSGDTDTQYF. CDR3 nucleotides: TGTGCCAGCAGCGTAGGTTCGGGGGACACAGATACGCAGTATTTT.

This clonotype was counted many times. The chain carries TRBV19 and TRBJ2-1; 8 positions match TRBD2. Germline trimming cut 6 bases from V and 7 bases from J; bases unmatched to any gene: 14. CDR1 LNHDA and CDR2 SQIVND come from the germline V gene (reference sequence). The CDR3 consists of 16 residues. The DNA of the CDR3 is TGTGCCAGTAGGCCCGGGAGCGGGAGCACGGCAAATGAGCAGTTCTTC. Translation: CASRPGSGSTANEQFF.

This clonotype was seen ten or more times. This rearrangement joins TRBV6-2 or TRBV6-3 to TRBJ2-7; tentatively, D is TRBD1 (6 bases). The CDR3 runs 15 residues. CDR1 and CDR2 from the germline V gene are MNHEY and SVGEGT. V was pared by 2 bases and J by 2 bases, with 13 bases between. The CDR3 DNA reads TGTGCCAGCAGTTACAGGGGACACGCCACCTACGAGCAGTACTTC. It translates to CASSYRGHATYEQYF.